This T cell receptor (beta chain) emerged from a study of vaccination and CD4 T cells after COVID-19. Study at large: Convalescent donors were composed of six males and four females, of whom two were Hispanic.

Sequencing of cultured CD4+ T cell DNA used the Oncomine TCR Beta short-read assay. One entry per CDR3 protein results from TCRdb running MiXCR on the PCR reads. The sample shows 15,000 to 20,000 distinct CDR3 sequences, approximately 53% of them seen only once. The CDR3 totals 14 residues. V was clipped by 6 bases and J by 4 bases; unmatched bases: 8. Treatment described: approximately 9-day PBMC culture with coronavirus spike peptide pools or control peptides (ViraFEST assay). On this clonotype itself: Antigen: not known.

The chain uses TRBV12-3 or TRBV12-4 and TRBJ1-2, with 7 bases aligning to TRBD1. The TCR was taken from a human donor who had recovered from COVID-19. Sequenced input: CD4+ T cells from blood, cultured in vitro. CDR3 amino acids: CASRRDSPFYGYTF. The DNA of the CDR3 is TGTGCCAGCAGGCGGGACAGCCCGTTCTATGGCTACACCTTC.